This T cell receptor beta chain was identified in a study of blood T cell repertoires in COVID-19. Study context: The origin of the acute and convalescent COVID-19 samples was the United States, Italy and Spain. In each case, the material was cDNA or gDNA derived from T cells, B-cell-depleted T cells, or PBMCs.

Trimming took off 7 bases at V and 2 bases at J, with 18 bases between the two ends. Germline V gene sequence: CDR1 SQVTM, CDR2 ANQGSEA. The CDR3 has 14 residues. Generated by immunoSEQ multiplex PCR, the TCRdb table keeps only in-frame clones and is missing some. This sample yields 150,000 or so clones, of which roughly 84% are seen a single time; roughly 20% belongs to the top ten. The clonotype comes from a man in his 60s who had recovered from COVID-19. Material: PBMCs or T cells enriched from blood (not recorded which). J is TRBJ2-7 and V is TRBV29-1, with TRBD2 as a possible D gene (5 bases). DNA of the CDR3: TGCAGCGCGTGGGCATCGGGGAATCCCTACGAGCAGTACTTC. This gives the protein CSAWASGNPYEQYF.